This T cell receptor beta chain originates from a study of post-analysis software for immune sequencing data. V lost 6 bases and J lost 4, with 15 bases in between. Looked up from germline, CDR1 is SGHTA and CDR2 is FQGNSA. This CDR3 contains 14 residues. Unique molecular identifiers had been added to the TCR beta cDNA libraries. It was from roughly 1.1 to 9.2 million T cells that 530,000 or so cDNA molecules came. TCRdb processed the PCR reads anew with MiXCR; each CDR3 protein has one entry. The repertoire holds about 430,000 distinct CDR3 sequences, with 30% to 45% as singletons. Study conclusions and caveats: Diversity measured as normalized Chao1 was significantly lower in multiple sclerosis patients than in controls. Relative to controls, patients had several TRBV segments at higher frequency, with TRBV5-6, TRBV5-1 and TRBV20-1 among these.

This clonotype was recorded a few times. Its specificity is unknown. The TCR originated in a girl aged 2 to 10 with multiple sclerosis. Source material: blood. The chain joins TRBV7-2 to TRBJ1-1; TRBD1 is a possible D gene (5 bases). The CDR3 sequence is CASSSGPRGTEAFF. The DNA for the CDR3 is TGTGCCAGCAGTTCGGGACCCCGGGGCACTGAAGCTTTCTTT.